Listed here is a single T cell receptor (beta chain). Its target is not known. Treatment defined: 19 received Ad26.COV2.S at low or high dose, single or two shots; a few received placebo; per-sample allocation not given. Day 63 after the first vaccine or placebo injection was the time point for sampling. An Ad26 vector expressing Wuhan-strain SARS-CoV-2 spike constituted the vaccine. These data come from a study of Ad26.COV2.S vaccination and SARS-CoV-2 variants. Study results and caveats: Comparable non-spike TCR breadth was observed in vaccine and placebo recipients. While placebo recipients had lower spike-specific TCR breadth, vaccine recipients had more. Analytic work on TCR breadth and depth might have understated the full extent of total T cell responses.

The repertoire was sequenced with immunoSEQ multiplex PCR; TCRdb's copy has only in-frame clones and lacks some. The table records a few hundred thousand clones, more than 80% of them present only once. CDR3 length equals 18 residues. The source is a person between 18 and 65 years old who received the Ad26.COV2.S COVID-19 vaccine or a placebo. The chain has TRBV21-1 and TRBJ2-1; TRBD2, the table's D call, lacks a check against the DNA. TRBV21-1 is given as a pseudogene. This specimen was peripheral blood, taken in a trial of Ad26.COV2.S vaccine versus placebo. CDR3 coding DNA: TGTGCCAGCAGCAAACCCAACAGGACTAGCGGGAAGAACAATGAGCAGTTCTTC. Residues: CASSKPNRTSGKNNEQFF.